Following are 23 T cell receptor beta chains from one sample sequenced in a study of regulatory T cells in long-lasting Graves disease. Specified time point: persistent/refractory GD, antithyroid drugs over 5 years with positive TRAb. RNA isolated from PBMCs was used to make the TCR library. Construction of TCR beta libraries relied on iRepertoire HTBI primers and on Arm-PCR targeting CDR3 regions. Each CDR3 protein is one row after TCRdb ran MiXCR on the multiplex PCR reads. The table records a few hundred thousand distinct CDR3 sequences, around 24% of them present only once. The sample was peripheral blood mononuclear cells (PBMCs), taken when the disease was refractory, from a patient treated with antithyroid drugs. These receptors came from a female donor with Graves disease.

This clonotype was counted a few times. The gene calls are TRBV30 and TRBJ2-5; D may correspond to TRBD1 or TRBD2 (7 bases each). Looked up from germline, CDR1 is GTSNPN and CDR2 is SVGIG (reference sequence). Trimming took off 4 bases at V and 5 bases at J, with 11 bases between the two ends. The CDR3 length is 12 residues. As DNA, the CDR3 is TGTGCCTGGATGCAGGGGGGGGAGACCCAGTACTTC. Translation gives CAWMQGGETQYF.

This clonotype was seen repeatedly, ten times or more. V is TRBV2 and J is TRBJ2-2; no definite D call. Germline loops: CDR1 SNHLY, CDR2 FYNNEI. The CDR3 spans 16 residues. Trimming stripped 3 bases from V and 2 bases from J, with 13 bases between. DNA of the CDR3: TGTGCCAGCAGTGAGCGTCTAAGTCCTAACACCGGGGAGCTGTTTTTT. It translates to CASSERLSPNTGELFF.

The rearrangement uses TRBV28 and TRBJ2-7; possibly TRBD2 for D (6 bases). The ends were cut back, 7 bases at V and 6 bases at J, with 13 bases in the middle. Germline V CDR1 and CDR2: MDHEN, SYDVKM. The CDR3 is made up of 12 amino acids. The CDR3 protein is CASKGLASEQYF. The CDR3 DNA reads TGTGCCAGCAAAGGGCTAGCGAGCGAGCAGTACTTC. Complete variable domain (other parts from reference TRBV28 and TRBJ2-7): DVKVTQSSRYLVKRTGEKVFLECVQDMDHENMFWYRQDPGLGLRLIYFSYDVKMKEKGDIPEGYSVSREKKERFSLILESASTNQTSMYLCASKGLASEQYFGPGTRLTVT.

This chain uses TRBV10-3 with TRBJ2-5; D is uncertain. The V end lost 2 bases, the J end lost 1 base, and 8 bases lay between the germline ends. The CDR3 spans 14 residues. The V gene's germline CDR1 is ENHRY and CDR2 SYGVKD. The CDR3 region is CAISEGPLQETQYF. CDR3 nucleotide sequence: TGTGCCATCAGTGAGGGACCCCTCCAAGAGACCCAGTACTTC.

This clonotype was counted at least ten times. The chain carries TRBV6-1 and TRBJ1-5; no clear D gene. There are 14 residues in the CDR3. Germline CDR1 MNHNS, CDR2 SASEGT. V dropped 10 bases and J dropped 0 bases, with 13 bases sitting between them. The CDR3 sequence is CATHPPPSNQPQHF. The CDR3 DNA is TGTGCCACCCATCCTCCCCCTAGCAATCAGCCCCAGCATTTT.

This clonotype was counted many times. The chain combines TRBV29-1 with TRBJ2-5; tentative D call: TRBD2 (5 bases). V was trimmed by 4 bases and J by 3 bases, leaving 15 bases between them. The CDR3 loop spans 14 amino acids. In germline, CDR1 is SQVTM, CDR2 ANQGSEA. This CDR3 reads CSVGGPTFEETQYF. The CDR3 bases are TGCAGCGTTGGAGGGCCAACTTTTGAAGAGACCCAGTACTTC.

The J gene is TRBJ1-1, the V gene TRBV14; D is perhaps TRBD1 (6 bases). Between the trimmed V and J ends, which lost 4 bases and 3 bases, there was a span of 15 bases. Germline lookup yields CDR1 SGHDN and CDR2 FVKESK. This CDR3 is built from 15 residues. CDR3 DNA: TGTGCCAGCAGCCTCACAGGGCAGGCGGACACTGAAGCTTTCTTT. This gives the protein CASSLTGQADTEAFF.

The V gene is TRBV28, the J gene TRBJ1-4; D uncertain. The CDR3 contains 14 residues. Per the germline V gene, CDR1 is MDHEN and CDR2 is SYDVKM. V dropped 4 bases and J dropped 8 bases, with 14 bases sitting between them. In DNA, the CDR3 is TGTGCCAGCAGTTCCCAGCCGGTTACGGAAAAACTGTTTTTT. Its protein is CASSSQPVTEKLFF. The complete variable domain, with remaining parts taken from reference TRBV28 and TRBJ1-4, reads DVKVTQSSRYLVKRTGEKVFLECVQDMDHENMFWYRQDPGLGLRLIYFSYDVKMKEKGDIPEGYSVSREKKERFSLILESASTNQTSMYLCASSSQPVTEKLFFGSGTQLSVL.

V and J are TRBV20-1 and TRBJ1-1, with D possibly TRBD1 on 5 matching bases. The CDR3 loop spans 12 amino acids. V was cut by 3 bases and J by 10 bases, with 15 bases left in between. Germline V gene data show CDR1 as DFQATT and CDR2 as SNEGSKA (reference sequence). CDR3 region: CSASGQGEGAFF. Written as DNA, the CDR3 is TGCAGTGCTAGCGGGCAGGGCGAAGGAGCTTTCTTT.

The chain is built from TRBV13 and TRBJ2-7, with TRBD1 identical over 8 bases. V shed 5 bases and J 4 bases; nucleotides not matched to a gene: 10. The CDR3 extends over 15 amino acids. Germline values: CDR1 PRHDT, CDR2 FYEKMQ (reference sequence). The CDR3 DNA reads as TGTGCCAGCAGCCGGAGGACAGGGAATCTTTACGAGCAGTACTTC. Amino acids: CASSRRTGNLYEQYF.

There are many counts of this clonotype. V and J are TRBV27 and TRBJ1-5, with D perhaps matching TRBD1 (5 bases). Germline V gives CDR1 MNHEY, CDR2 SMNVEV (reference sequence). V lost 3 bases, J lost 0 bases, and 9 bases lay in between. The CDR3 loop spans 15 amino acids. The CDR3 loop reads CASSFGGNSNQPQHF. In DNA, the CDR3 is TGTGCCAGCAGTTTCGGGGGGAATAGCAATCAGCCCCAGCATTTT.

This clonotype was seen only a few times. The chain combines TRBV12-3 or TRBV12-4 with TRBJ2-7; TRBD2 might be the D (6 bases). This CDR3 comprises 14 residues. The V end was cut by 9 bases, the J end by 0 bases, with 15 bases between. CDR3 loop: CARNCRGSSYEQYF. The CDR3 DNA reads TGTGCCAGGAATTGCCGGGGGAGCTCCTACGAGCAGTACTTC.

This chain links TRBV27 with TRBJ2-5, with D possibly matching TRBD1 (5 bases). From germline, CDR1 is MNHEY and CDR2 SMNVEV (reference sequence). The CDR3 totals 15 residues. V was cut by 1 base and J by 1 base, with 10 bases left in between. CDR3 nucleotides: TGTGCCAGCAGTTTATTTTCAGGGCCCCAAGAGACCCAGTACTTC. Protein: CASSLFSGPQETQYF.

The rearrangement joins TRBV9 to TRBJ1-6; no reliable D call. V was pared by 0 bases and J by 5 bases, with 3 bases between. The CDR3 is made up of 13 amino acids. Germline-derived CDR1 and CDR2 are SGDLS and YYNGEE. CDR3: CASSVEDNSPLHF. The DNA of the CDR3 is TGTGCCAGCAGCGTAGAGGATAATTCACCCCTCCACTTT. The whole variable domain, remainder taken from reference TRBV9 and TRBJ1-6, is DSGVTQTPKHLITATGQRVTLRCSPRSGDLSVYWYQQSLDQGLQFLIQYYNGEERAKGNILERFSAQQFPDLHSELNLSSLELGDSALYFCASSVEDNSPLHFGNGTRLTVT.

This clonotype has a count of ten or more. The CDR3 DNA follows: TGTGCCAGCAGCCGACTAGCGGGAGAAGAGACCCAGTACTTC. Translated: CASSRLAGEETQYF. The V and J genes are TRBV3-1 and TRBJ2-5; 12 bases are shared with TRBD2. V lost 4 bases and J lost 3; bases outside the gene matches: 0. The CDR3 loop spans 14 amino acids. The germline V gene has CDR1 LGHDT and CDR2 YNNKEL (reference sequence).

This chain's CDR3 is CASSKDRVNTGELFF. The CDR3 nucleotides are TGTGCCAGCAGTAAGGACAGGGTGAACACCGGGGAGCTGTTTTTT. This chain joins TRBV28 and TRBJ2-2; 8 bases match TRBD1. Germline V gives CDR1 MDHEN, CDR2 SYDVKM. V was clipped by 5 bases and J by 1 base; unmatched bases: 3. The CDR3 has 15 amino acids.

This sequence joins TRBV5-5 and TRBJ2-7; unclear D gene. Between the trimmed V and J ends, which lost 4 bases and 7 bases, there was a span of 18 bases. This CDR3 contains 14 residues. In germline, CDR1 is SGHKS, CDR2 YYEKEE (reference sequence). CDR3 in DNA: TGTGCCAGCAGCCTGGATCAGGAAGCTGGTGAGCAGTACTTC. Translated, it gives CASSLDQEAGEQYF. The full variable domain, its missing parts supplied by reference TRBV5-5 and TRBJ2-7, is DAGVTQSPTHLIKTRGQQVTLRCSPISGHKSVSWYQQVLGQGPQFIFQYYEKEERGRGNFPDRFSARQFPNYSSELNVNALLLGDSALYLCASSLDQEAGEQYFGPGTRLTVT.

This clonotype was seen a handful of times. A read error may be the cause here, since a much bigger clone is one base away. The CDR3 region is CASSESGQGHTEAFF. The CDR3 DNA reads TGTGCCAGCAGTGAAAGTGGCCAGGGTCACACTGAAGCTTTCTTT. The chain uses TRBV2 and TRBJ1-1; D might be TRBD1 (5 bases). V was shortened by 2 bases and J by 3 bases, with 13 bases between the two germline ends. The germline CDR1 and CDR2 sequences are SNHLY and FYNNEI. The CDR3 has 15 residues.

With regard to this clonotype: The CDR3 carries no conserved terminal phenylalanine or tryptophan, so it likely arises from a read error. The genes are TRBV2 and TRBJ2-7, with D tentatively TRBD1 (5 bases). Germline V gives CDR1 SNHLY, CDR2 FYNNEI. With 3 bases removed from V and 6 bases from J, the gap between germline ends came to 12 bases. This CDR3 region has 13 residues. The DNA for the CDR3 is TGTGCCAGCAGTGACAGGGCCACGGCCGAGCAGTACCTC. This translates into CASSDRATAEQYL.

This clonotype was counted at least ten times. The V gene is TRBV18, the J gene TRBJ1-1, with TRBD1 matching 7 bases. This CDR3 is 15 amino acids long. With V trimmed by 0 bases and J by 4 bases, 5 bases remained unmatched. Germline CDR1 reads KGHSH; CDR2 reads LQKENI. The CDR3 reads CASSPPPTGPTEAFF. The CDR3, as DNA: TGTGCCAGCTCACCACCGCCGACAGGGCCCACTGAAGCTTTCTTT. Filled out from reference TRBV18 and TRBJ1-1, the complete variable domain reads NAGVMQNPRHLVRRRGQEARLRCSPMKGHSHVYWYRQLPEEGLKFMVYLQKENIIDESGMPKERFSAEFPKEGPSILRIQQVVRGDSAAYFCASSPPPTGPTEAFFGQGTRLTVV.

This clonotype was detected ten times or more. The gene calls are TRBV20-1 and TRBJ1-6; maybe TRBD1 (6 bases). Germline CDR1 DFQATT, CDR2 SNEGSKA (reference sequence). V lost 3 bases and J 8 bases, leaving 14 bases between the germline ends. The CDR3 consists of 14 residues. CDR3 loop: CSASLGGRDSPLHF. Here the CDR3 DNA reads TGCAGTGCTAGTCTCGGGGGGCGAGATTCACCCCTCCACTTT.

This clonotype was observed a handful of times. The chain is built from TRBV3-1 and TRBJ2-7; no reliable D call. The germline V and J ends were trimmed by 0 bases and 4 bases, with 19 bases remaining between them. This CDR3 is 17 amino acids long. Germline loops: CDR1 LGHDT, CDR2 YNNKEL (reference sequence). The CDR3 sequence: CASSQDFADLNWYEQYF. The CDR3 nucleotides read TGTGCCAGCAGCCAAGATTTCGCAGACCTCAATTGGTACGAGCAGTACTTC.

Concerning this clonotype itself: A much larger clonotype is one base distant, so this may be a read error. This sequence joins TRBV28 and TRBJ1-1; D gene ambiguous. CDR1 is MDHEN and CDR2 is SYDVKM in the germline V gene. The CDR3 is made up of 13 amino acids. The DNA for the CDR3 is TGTGCCAGCAGTTTCCACCAGAACACTGAAGCTTCCTTT. This sequence encodes CASSFHQNTEASF.